This T cell receptor (beta chain) was captured by sequencing in a study of cytomegalovirus exposure and HLA in healthy donors. The PCR employed 60 Vbeta primers together with 13 Jbeta primers. Generated by immunoSEQ multiplex PCR, the TCRdb table keeps only in-frame clones and is missing some. The table lists 180,000 or so clones, roughly 80% of them singletons. CDR1 is SGHKS, CDR2 YYEKEE, per germline (reference sequence). CDR3 length: 15 amino acids. The germline V and J ends were trimmed by 0 bases and 6 bases, with 13 bases remaining between them. Study findings and constraints: Reports credit the classifier with highly specific, highly sensitive diagnosis of cytomegalovirus status. Rare TCR sequences predominated, though certain public TCRs were found in many donors.

Of note for this clone: Its antigen is unidentified.

This TCR derives from a female donor in good health and CMV-seronegative. The sample consisted of PBMCs. The chain carries TRBV5-5 and TRBJ1-5; D gene ambiguous. In DNA form, the CDR3 reads TGTGCCAGCAGCTTGGTTCTGGGTGCGGGTCAGCCCCAGCATTTT. Its protein product is CASSLVLGAGQPQHF.